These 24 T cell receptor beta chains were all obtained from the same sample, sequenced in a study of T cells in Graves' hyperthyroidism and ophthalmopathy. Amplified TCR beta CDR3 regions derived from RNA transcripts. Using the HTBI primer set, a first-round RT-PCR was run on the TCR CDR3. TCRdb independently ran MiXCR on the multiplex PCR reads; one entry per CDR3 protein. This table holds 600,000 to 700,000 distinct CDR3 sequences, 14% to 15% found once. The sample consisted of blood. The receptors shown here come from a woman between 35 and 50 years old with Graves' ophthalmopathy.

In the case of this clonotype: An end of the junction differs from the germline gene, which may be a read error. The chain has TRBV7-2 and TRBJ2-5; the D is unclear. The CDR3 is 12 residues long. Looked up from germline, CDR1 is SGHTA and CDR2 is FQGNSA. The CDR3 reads CASSVDLSTQYF. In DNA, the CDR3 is TGCGCCAGCAGCGTCGACTTGTCTACCCAGTACTTC.

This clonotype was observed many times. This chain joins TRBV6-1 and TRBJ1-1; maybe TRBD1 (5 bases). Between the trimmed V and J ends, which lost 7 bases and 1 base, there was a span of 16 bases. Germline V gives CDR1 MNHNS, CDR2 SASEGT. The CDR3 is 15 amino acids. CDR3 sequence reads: CASMRGVGGNTEAFF. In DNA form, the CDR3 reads TGTGCCAGCATGAGGGGAGTGGGGGGGAACACTGAAGCTTTCTTT.

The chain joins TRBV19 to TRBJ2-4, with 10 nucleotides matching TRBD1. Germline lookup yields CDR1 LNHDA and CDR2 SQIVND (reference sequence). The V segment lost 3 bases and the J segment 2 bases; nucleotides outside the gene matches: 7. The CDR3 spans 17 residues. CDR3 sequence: CASSMLDRGFTKNIQYF. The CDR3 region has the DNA TGTGCCAGTAGTATGCTGGACAGGGGGTTCACCAAAAACATTCAGTACTTC.

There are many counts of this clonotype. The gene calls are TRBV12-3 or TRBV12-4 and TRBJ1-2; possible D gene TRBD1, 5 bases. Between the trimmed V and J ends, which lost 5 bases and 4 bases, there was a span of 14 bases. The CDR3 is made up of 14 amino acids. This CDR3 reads CASSPRGTIYGYTF. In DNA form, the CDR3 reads TGTGCCAGCAGTCCCCGGGGCACGATCTATGGCTACACCTTC.

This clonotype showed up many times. The CDR3: CASSLLGSRRTERVSSYEQYF. For the CDR3, the DNA is TGTGCCAGCAGCTTATTGGGGTCACGGAGGACTGAGCGGGTCAGCTCCTACGAGCAGTACTTC. V gene TRBV7-3 combines with J gene TRBJ2-7, with D possibly matching TRBD2 (6 bases). This CDR3 spans 21 amino acids. CDR1 is SGHTA and CDR2 is FQGTGA in the germline V gene. V lost 2 bases and J lost 0, with 29 bases in between.

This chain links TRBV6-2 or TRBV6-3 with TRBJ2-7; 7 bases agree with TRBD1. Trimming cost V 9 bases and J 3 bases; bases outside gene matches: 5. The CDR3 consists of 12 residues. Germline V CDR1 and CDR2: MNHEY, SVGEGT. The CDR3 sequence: CASRDSYYEQYF. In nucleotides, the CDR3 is TGTGCCAGTCGGGACAGCTACTACGAGCAGTACTTC.

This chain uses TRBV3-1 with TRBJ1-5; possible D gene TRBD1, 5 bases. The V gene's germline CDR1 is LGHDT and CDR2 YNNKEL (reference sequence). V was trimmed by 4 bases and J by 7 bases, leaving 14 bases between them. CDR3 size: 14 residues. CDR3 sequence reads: CASSPAEGIQPQHF. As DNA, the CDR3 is TGTGCCAGCAGCCCCGCGGAGGGGATACAGCCCCAGCATTTT. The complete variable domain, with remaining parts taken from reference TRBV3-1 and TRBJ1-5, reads DTAVSQTPKYLVTQMGNDKSIKCEQNLGHDTMYWYKQDSKKFLKIMFSYNNKELIINETVPNRFSPKSPDKAHLNLHINSLELGDSAVYFCASSPAEGIQPQHFGDGTRLSIL.

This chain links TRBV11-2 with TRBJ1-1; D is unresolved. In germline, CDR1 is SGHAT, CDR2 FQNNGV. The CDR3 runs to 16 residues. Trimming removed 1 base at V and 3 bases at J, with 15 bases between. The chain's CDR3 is CASSLVLIRWDTEAFF. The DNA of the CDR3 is TGTGCCAGCAGCTTAGTTTTGATCCGGTGGGACACTGAAGCTTTCTTT.

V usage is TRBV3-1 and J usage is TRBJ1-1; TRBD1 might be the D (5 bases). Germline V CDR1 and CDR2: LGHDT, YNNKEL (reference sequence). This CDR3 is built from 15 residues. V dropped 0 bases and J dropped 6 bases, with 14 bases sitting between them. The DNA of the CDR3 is TGTGCCAGCAGCCAAGATTCTCAGGGTTTGGCTGAAGCTTTCTTT. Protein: CASSQDSQGLAEAFF.

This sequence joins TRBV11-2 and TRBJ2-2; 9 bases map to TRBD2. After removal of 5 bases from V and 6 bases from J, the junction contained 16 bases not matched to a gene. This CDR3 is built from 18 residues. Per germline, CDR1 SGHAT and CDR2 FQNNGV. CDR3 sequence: CASSPRGTSSLRAGELFF. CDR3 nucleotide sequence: TGTGCCAGCAGCCCCCGCGGGACTAGCAGTTTGAGGGCCGGGGAGCTGTTTTTT. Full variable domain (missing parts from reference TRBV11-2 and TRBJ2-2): EAGVAQSPRYKIIEKRQSVAFWCNPISGHATLYWYQQILGQGPKLLIQFQNNGVVDDSQLPKDRFSAERLKGVDSTLKIQPAKLEDSAVYLCASSPRGTSSLRAGELFFGEGSRLTVL.

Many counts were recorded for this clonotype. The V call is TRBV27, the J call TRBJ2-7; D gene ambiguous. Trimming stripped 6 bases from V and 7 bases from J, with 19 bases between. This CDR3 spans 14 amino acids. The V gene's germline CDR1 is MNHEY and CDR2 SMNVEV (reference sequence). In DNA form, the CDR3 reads TGTGCCAGCAGCCCGAGAAGTAGTTGGAATGAGCAGTACTTC. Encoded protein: CASSPRSSWNEQYF.

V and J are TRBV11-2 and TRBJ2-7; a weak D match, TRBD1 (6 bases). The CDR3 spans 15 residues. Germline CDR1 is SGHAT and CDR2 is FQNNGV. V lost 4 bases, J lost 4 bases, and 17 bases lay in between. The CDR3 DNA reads TGTGCCAGCAGCTCGCAGGTTTACAGGGCGTACGAGCAGTACTTC. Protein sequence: CASSSQVYRAYEQYF.

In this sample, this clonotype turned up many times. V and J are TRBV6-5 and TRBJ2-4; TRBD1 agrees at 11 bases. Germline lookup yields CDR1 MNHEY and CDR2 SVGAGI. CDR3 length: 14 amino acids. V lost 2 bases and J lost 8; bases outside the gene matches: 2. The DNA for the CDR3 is TGTGCCAGCAGTTACCGGGACAGGGGGGACATTCAGTACTTC. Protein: CASSYRDRGDIQYF.

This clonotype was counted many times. CDR3: CASSLAPTGTEAFF. CDR3 DNA sequence: TGTGCCAGCAGCTTAGCGCCGACGGGCACTGAAGCTTTCTTT. This chain uses TRBV11-1 with TRBJ1-1; D ambiguous. Germline-derived CDR1 and CDR2 are SGHAT and FQDESV (reference sequence). The CDR3 extends over 14 amino acids. Trimming removed 0 bases at V and 4 bases at J, with 9 bases between. Together with reference TRBV11-1 and TRBJ1-1, the CDR3 gives the full variable domain: EAEVAQSPRYKITEKSQAVAFWCDPISGHATLYWYRQILGQGPELLVQFQDESVVDDSQLPKDRFSAERLKGVDSTLKIQPAELGDSAMYLCASSLAPTGTEAFFGQGTRLTVV.

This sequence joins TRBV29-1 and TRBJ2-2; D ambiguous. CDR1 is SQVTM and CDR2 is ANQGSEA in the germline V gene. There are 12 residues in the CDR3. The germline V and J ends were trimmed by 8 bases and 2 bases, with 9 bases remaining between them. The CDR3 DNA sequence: TGCAGCATTACTTCCAACACCGGGGAGCTGTTTTTT. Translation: CSITSNTGELFF.

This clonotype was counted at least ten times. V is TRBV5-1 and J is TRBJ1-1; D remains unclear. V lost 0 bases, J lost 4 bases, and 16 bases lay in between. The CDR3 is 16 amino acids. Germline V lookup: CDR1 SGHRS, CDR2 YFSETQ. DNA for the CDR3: TGCGCCAGCAGCTTGGGGCATCCTAAGGAGGGCACTGAAGCTTTCTTT. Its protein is CASSLGHPKEGTEAFF.

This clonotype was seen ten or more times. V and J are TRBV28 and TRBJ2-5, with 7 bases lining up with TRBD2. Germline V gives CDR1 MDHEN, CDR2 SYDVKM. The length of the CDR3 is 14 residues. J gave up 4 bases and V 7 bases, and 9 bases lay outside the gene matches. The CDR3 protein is CASIGFGEGETQYF. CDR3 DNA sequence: TGTGCCAGCATTGGTTTTGGGGAGGGAGAGACCCAGTACTTC. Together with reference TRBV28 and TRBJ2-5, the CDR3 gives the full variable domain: DVKVTQSSRYLVKRTGEKVFLECVQDMDHENMFWYRQDPGLGLRLIYFSYDVKMKEKGDIPEGYSVSREKKERFSLILESASTNQTSMYLCASIGFGEGETQYFGPGTRLLVL.

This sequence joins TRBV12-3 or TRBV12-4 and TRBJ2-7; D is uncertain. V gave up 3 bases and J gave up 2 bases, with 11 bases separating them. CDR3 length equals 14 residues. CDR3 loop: CASSLAGSTYEQYF. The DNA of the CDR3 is TGTGCCAGCAGTTTGGCTGGGTCCACCTACGAGCAGTACTTC.

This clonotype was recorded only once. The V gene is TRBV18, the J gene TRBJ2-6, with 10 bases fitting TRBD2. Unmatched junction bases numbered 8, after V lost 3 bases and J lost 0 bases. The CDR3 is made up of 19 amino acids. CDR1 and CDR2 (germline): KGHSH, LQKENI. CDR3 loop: CASSPSLAGAISGANVLTF. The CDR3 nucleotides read TGTGCCAGCTCACCGAGTCTAGCGGGAGCGATCTCTGGGGCCAACGTCCTGACTTTC.

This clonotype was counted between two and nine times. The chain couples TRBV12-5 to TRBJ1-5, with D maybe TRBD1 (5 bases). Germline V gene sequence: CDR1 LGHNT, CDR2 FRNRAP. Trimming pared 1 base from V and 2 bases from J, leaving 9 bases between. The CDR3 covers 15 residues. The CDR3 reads CASGLGGGGNQPQHF. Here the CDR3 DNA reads TGTGCTAGTGGTTTGGGGGGGGGAGGCAATCAGCCCCAGCATTTT. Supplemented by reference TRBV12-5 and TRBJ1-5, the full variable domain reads DARVTQTPRHKVTEMGQEVTMRCQPILGHNTVFWYRQTMMQGLELLAYFRNRAPLDDSGMPKDRFSAEMPDATLATLKIQPSEPRDSAVYFCASGLGGGGNQPQHFGDGTRLSIL.

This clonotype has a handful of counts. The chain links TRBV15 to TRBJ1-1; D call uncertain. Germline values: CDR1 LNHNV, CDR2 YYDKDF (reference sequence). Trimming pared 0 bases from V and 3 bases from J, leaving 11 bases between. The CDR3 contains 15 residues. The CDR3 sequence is CATSRDVASHTEAFF. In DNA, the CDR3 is TGTGCCACCAGCAGAGATGTCGCGAGCCACACTGAAGCTTTCTTT.

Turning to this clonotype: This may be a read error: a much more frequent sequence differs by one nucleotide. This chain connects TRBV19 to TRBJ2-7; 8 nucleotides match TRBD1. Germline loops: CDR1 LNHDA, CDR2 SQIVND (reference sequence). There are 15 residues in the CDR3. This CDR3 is CASSGPNRGVYEQNF. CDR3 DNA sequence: TGTGCCAGTAGTGGCCCTAACAGGGGGGTCTACGAGCAGAACTTC.

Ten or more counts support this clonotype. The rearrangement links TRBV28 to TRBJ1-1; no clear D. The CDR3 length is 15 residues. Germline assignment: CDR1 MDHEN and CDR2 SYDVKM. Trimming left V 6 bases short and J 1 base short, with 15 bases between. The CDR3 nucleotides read TGTGCCAGCAGGACGGTCCGCAGCTGGAACACTGAAGCTTTCTTT. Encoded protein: CASRTVRSWNTEAFF.

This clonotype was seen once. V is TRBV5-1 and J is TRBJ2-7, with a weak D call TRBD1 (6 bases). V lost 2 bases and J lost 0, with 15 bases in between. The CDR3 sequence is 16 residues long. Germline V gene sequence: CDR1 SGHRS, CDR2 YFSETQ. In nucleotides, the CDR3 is TGCGCCAGCAGCTTTTCCCGGGACACCCACTCCTACGAGCAGTACTTC. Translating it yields CASSFSRDTHSYEQYF.